A selection of T cell receptor beta chains follows, all from one sample in a study of cytomegalovirus exposure and HLA in healthy donors. Some clones are missing from TCRdb's copy, which holds only in-frame ones; the method was immunoSEQ multiplex PCR. The repertoire holds some 180,000 clones, with about three quarters as singletons. Sequenced input: PBMCs. Receptor source: a woman aged 60 to 75 in good health and CMV-seropositive. The CDR3 runs from the conserved cysteine through the conserved F or W. D genes are given only for firm matches. Size is omitted from some rows. Given values are once, few, many or a class for expanded clones.

v_gene	len	d_gene	abundance	j_gene	CDR3aa	CDR3nt
TRBV7-2	15	TRBD1	-	TRBJ1-2	CASSSSRQGVYGYTF	TGTGCCAGCAGCTCCTCCCGGCAGGGGGTCTATGGCTACACCTTC
TRBV13	17	TRBD2	-	TRBJ2-1	CASSLELAGGSYNEQFF	TGTGCCAGCAGCCTCGAACTAGCGGGGGGCTCCTACAATGAGCAGTTCTTC
TRBV13	16	TRBD2	-	TRBJ2-3	CASSPRTSGSADTQYF	TGTGCCAGCAGCCCTAGGACTAGCGGGAGCGCAGATACGCAGTATTTT
TRBV5-4	14	-	-	TRBJ2-5	CASSFSGSQETQYF	TGTGCCAGCAGCTTTAGCGGATCACAAGAGACCCAGTACTTC
TRBV28	17	TRBD1	-	TRBJ2-6	CASSLQKGATGANVLTF	TGTGCCAGCAGTTTGCAAAAGGGGGCGACTGGGGCCAACGTCCTGACTTTC
TRBV4-1	16	TRBD1	-	TRBJ1-1	CASSQPNRGPNTEAFF	TGCGCCAGCAGCCAACCCAACAGGGGTCCGAACACTGAAGCTTTCTTT
TRBV5-1	14	-	-	TRBJ2-2	CASSLFGNTGELFF	TGCGCCAGCAGCTTATTCGGGAACACCGGGGAGCTGTTTTTT
TRBV4-1	18	TRBD1	-	TRBJ2-5	CASSQGQSLQGEGETQYF	TGCGCCAGCAGCCAAGGCCAATCGCTACAGGGGGAAGGAGAGACCCAGTACTTC
TRBV5-6	12	-	-	TRBJ1-1	CASSLFRTEAFF	TGTGCCAGCAGCTTGTTTCGTACTGAAGCTTTCTTT
TRBV20-1	11	-	once	TRBJ2-7	CSALMEYEQYF	TGCAGTGCCCTTATGGAGTACGAGCAGTACTTC
TRBV5-1	15	-	-	TRBJ2-5	CASSLEGRYGGTQYF	TGCGCCAGCAGCTTGGAGGGCCGCTATGGAGGGACCCAGTACTTC
TRBV11-1	15	TRBD1	-	TRBJ1-1	CASSLAGTANTEAFF	TGTGCCAGCAGCTTAGCGGGGACAGCGAACACTGAAGCTTTCTTT
TRBV18	13	-	-	TRBJ1-1	CASSRDKRTEAFF	TGTGCCAGCTCACGCGACAAACGAACTGAAGCTTTCTTT
TRBV5-4	15	-	few	TRBJ2-2	CASSSFARYTGELFF	TGTGCCAGCAGCTCCTTTGCGAGGTACACCGGGGAGCTGTTTTTT